A single sample gave rise to the 19 T cell receptor beta chains below, sequenced in a study of identical twins. One entry per CDR3 protein results from TCRdb running MiXCR on the 5' RACE reads. The sample lists 1.5 million or so distinct CDR3 sequences; around 29% were seen once. Sequencing was done on a sample of cord blood. The receptors come from a newborn girl in good health.

The chain has TRBV18 and TRBJ2-4, with no clear D. The germline V and J ends were trimmed by 3 bases and 0 bases, with 15 bases remaining between them. Germline loops: CDR1 KGHSH, CDR2 LQKENI. This CDR3 is built from 17 residues. For the CDR3, the DNA is TGTGCCAGCTCACCGAGGCAGGCGCCCCTAGCCAAAAACATTCAGTACTTC. Translation gives CASSPRQAPLAKNIQYF.

CDR3 sequence: CASSPNGLAGVVSYEQYF. The CDR3 bases are TGTGCCAGCTCACCAAACGGGCTAGCGGGAGTGGTATCCTACGAGCAGTACTTC. The gene calls are TRBV18 and TRBJ2-7; 10 bases are shared with TRBD2. Germline loops: CDR1 KGHSH, CDR2 LQKENI. The CDR3 sequence is 18 residues long. Unmatched junction bases numbered 11, after V lost 2 bases and J lost 1 base.

The chain combines TRBV10-3 with TRBJ1-6; D might be TRBD1 (6 bases). The CDR3 spans 15 residues. Germline V CDR1 and CDR2: ENHRY, SYGVKD. The ends were cut back, 6 bases at V and 7 bases at J, with 16 bases in the middle. CDR3 residues: CAISGTGGTNSPLHF. In DNA, the CDR3 is TGTGCCATCAGCGGCACTGGGGGGACAAATTCACCCCTCCACTTT.

Concerning this clonotype: At one boundary the junction diverges from the germline segment, which might be a read error. For the CDR3, the DNA is TGCGCCAGCAGCCAAGAAAAGGGACAACTTCCCACAGATGCGCAGTATTTT. Amino acids: CASSQEKGQLPTDAQYF. The V gene is TRBV4-1, the J gene TRBJ2-3, with D possibly TRBD1 on 6 matching bases. The CDR3 consists of 17 residues. Germline V gene lookup returns CDR1 MGHRA and CDR2 YSYEKL.

This clonotype was observed a few times. The genes are TRBV12-3 or TRBV12-4 and TRBJ1-2; D ambiguous. This CDR3 is built from 14 residues. V dropped 6 bases and J dropped 4 bases, with 15 bases sitting between them. CDR3 in amino acids: CASSRERLCYGYTF. The CDR3 coding sequence is TGTGCCAGCAGCCGAGAAAGACTATGCTATGGCTACACCTTC.

This chain links TRBV12-3 or TRBV12-4 with TRBJ1-4; D remains ambiguous. Between the trimmed V and J ends, which lost 1 base and 7 bases, there was a span of 13 bases. This CDR3 comprises 15 residues. The CDR3 nucleotides read TGTGCCAGCAGTTTAGGAAGGGCGGGTGTTGAAAAACTGTTTTTT. Translating gives CASSLGRAGVEKLFF.

This clonotype was found a few times. V and J are TRBV28 and TRBJ1-5, with D perhaps matching TRBD1 (6 bases). The ends were cut back, 1 base at V and 7 bases at J, with 14 bases in the middle. Germline V lookup: CDR1 MDHEN, CDR2 SYDVKM. The CDR3 is 15 amino acids. The CDR3 protein is CASSLYGRGRQPQHF. The CDR3 bases are TGTGCCAGCAGTTTATATGGCAGGGGACGGCAGCCCCAGCATTTT.

The chain combines TRBV25-1 with TRBJ2-7, with 7 positions matching TRBD2. There are 13 residues in the CDR3. Trimming removed 8 bases from V and 4 bases from J; junction bases left unmatched: 8. The germline V gene has CDR1 MGHDK and CDR2 SYGVNS. In DNA form, the CDR3 reads TGTGCCAGCGCGGGGGACTATCCATACGAGCAGTACTTC. Amino acid sequence: CASAGDYPYEQYF.

The V gene is TRBV6-1, the J gene TRBJ2-5; D gene ambiguous. The CDR3 has 12 residues. Deletions cut 6 bases from V and 11 bases from J, with 16 bases between. CDR1 MNHNS and CDR2 SASEGT come from the germline V gene. For the CDR3, the DNA is TGTGCCAGCAGGACCGGCAGCTTGGGGCAGTACTTC. This gives the protein CASRTGSLGQYF.

This clonotype showed up just a few times. V and J are TRBV6-1 and TRBJ1-5, with D unresolved. Trimming stripped 5 bases from V and 7 bases from J, with 12 bases between. The V gene's germline CDR1 is MNHNS and CDR2 SASEGT. CDR3 length: 13 residues. The CDR3 protein is CASSTALKQPQHF. The CDR3 nucleotides read TGTGCCAGCAGTACAGCTTTAAAACAGCCCCAGCATTTT.

As to this clonotype: This sequence may be a read error, since a much larger clone differs from it by one base. The rearrangement links TRBV2 to TRBJ2-1, with a possible D match to TRBD2 (6 bases). Deletions cut 7 bases from V and 0 bases from J, with 13 bases between. This CDR3 region has 15 residues. Looked up from germline, CDR1 is SNHLY and CDR2 is FYNNEI. CDR3 in DNA: TGTGCCAGCAACCCTGGGGGGAGCTCCTACAATGAGCAGTTCTTC. Translating it yields CASNPGGSSYNEQFF.

The rearrangement joins TRBV12-3 or TRBV12-4 to TRBJ1-5; 11 bases are shared with TRBD1. CDR3 size: 15 residues. The trim removed 4 bases at V and 5 bases at J, leaving 4 bases unmatched. DNA for the CDR3: TGTGCCAGCAGTTCGGGACAGGGGGGTGATCAGCCCCAGCATTTT. Translating gives CASSSGQGGDQPQHF.

The genes are TRBV6-1 and TRBJ1-5, with D hard to call. V was cut by 10 bases and J by 0 bases, with 10 bases left in between. In germline, CDR1 is MNHNS, CDR2 SASEGT. The CDR3 is made up of 13 amino acids. The CDR3: CATRAVSNQPQHF. The CDR3, as DNA: TGTGCCACTCGAGCGGTTAGCAATCAGCCCCAGCATTTT.

In this sample, this clonotype turned up a few times. The chain couples TRBV20-1 to TRBJ2-5, with D perhaps assigned TRBD1 or TRBD2 (6 bases each). The V and J ends lost 0 bases and 0 bases respectively, with 14 bases between them. This CDR3 is built from 16 residues. The germline CDR1 and CDR2 sequences are DFQATT and SNEGSKA (reference sequence). CDR3 coding DNA: TGCAGTGCTAGAGAGTTTCGGGGGCCTTACCAAGAGACCCAGTACTTC. It yields the protein CSAREFRGPYQETQYF.

This clonotype has more than one count but fewer than ten. V usage is TRBV4-2 and J usage is TRBJ2-4, with D hard to call. Gene TRBJ2-7 matches the end of the DNA better, so the J call may be wrong. Germline values: CDR1 LGHNA, CDR2 YNFKEQ. This CDR3 is built from 15 residues. The CDR3 sequence: CASSQGQPSTYEQYF. CDR3 nucleotide sequence: TGTGCCAGCAGCCAAGGACAACCCTCCACCTACGAGCAGTACTTC.

This clonotype came up a few times. The V gene is TRBV2, the J gene TRBJ2-7; 12 bases map to TRBD2. Germline CDR1 is SNHLY and CDR2 is FYNNEI. This CDR3 is built from 15 residues. With 2 bases clipped from V and 2 bases from J, the junction kept 1 base outside the gene matches. The CDR3 here is CASSERLAGAYEQYF. The CDR3 bases are TGTGCCAGCAGTGAAAGACTAGCGGGGGCCTACGAGCAGTACTTC. Looking up the rest from reference TRBV2 and TRBJ2-7 gives the full variable domain: EPEVTQTPSHQVTQMGQEVILRCVPISNHLYFYWYRQILGQKVEFLVSFYNNEISEKSEIFDDQFSVERPDGSNFTLKIRSTKLEDSAMYFCASSERLAGAYEQYFGPGTRLTVT.

This clonotype was detected only once. The CDR3 DNA follows: TGTGCCAGCAGCTTACTCGGGGGGCCCCTGAACACTGAAGCTTTCTTT. Translating gives CASSLLGGPLNTEAFF. V gene TRBV7-9 combines with J gene TRBJ1-1, with D perhaps matching TRBD1 (6 bases). Trimming shortened V by 2 bases and J by 0 bases, and 13 bases separated the two germline ends. The CDR3 contains 16 residues. The germline V gene encodes CDR1 SEHNR and CDR2 FQNEAQ (reference sequence).

This clonotype was detected once. The chain combines TRBV7-2 with TRBJ2-2; TRBD1 is a possible D gene (5 bases). The CDR3 totals 17 residues. Germline CDR1 and CDR2: SGHTA and FQGNSA. With 3 bases removed from V and 0 bases from J, the gap between germline ends came to 14 bases. This CDR3 reads CASSFLGQGTNTGELFF. The CDR3 nucleotides read TGTGCCAGCAGCTTTTTAGGGCAGGGAACGAACACCGGGGAGCTGTTTTTT.

This CDR3 is CASSFLSPGSGGEYTQYF. In DNA, the CDR3 is TGTGCCAGCAGTTTTCTATCTCCAGGTAGCGGGGGGGAGTATACGCAGTATTTT. The chain is built from TRBV12-3 or TRBV12-4 and TRBJ2-3, with TRBD2 identical over 11 bases. Unmatched junction bases numbered 15, after V lost 3 bases and J lost 7 bases. This CDR3 comprises 18 residues.